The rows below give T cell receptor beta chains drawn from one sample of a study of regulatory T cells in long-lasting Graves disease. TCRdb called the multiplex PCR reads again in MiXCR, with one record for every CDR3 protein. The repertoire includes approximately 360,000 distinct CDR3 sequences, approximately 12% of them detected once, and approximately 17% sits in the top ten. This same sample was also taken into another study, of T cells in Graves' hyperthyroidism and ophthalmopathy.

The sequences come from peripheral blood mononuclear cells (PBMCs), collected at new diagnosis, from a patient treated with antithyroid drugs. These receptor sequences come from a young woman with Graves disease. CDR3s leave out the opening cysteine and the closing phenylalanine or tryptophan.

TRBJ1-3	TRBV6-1	ASRIPRGWTGNTIY
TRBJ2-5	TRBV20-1	SASGSQETQY
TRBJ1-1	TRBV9	ASHVLGDGFMNTEAF
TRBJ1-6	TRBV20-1	SASDRGLSPLH
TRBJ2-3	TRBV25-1	ASSGIRTGGSTDTQY
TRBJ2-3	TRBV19	ASTDRSPTDTQY
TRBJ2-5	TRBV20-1	SADASQETQY
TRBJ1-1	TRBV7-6	ASSLAGANTEAF
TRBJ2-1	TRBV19	ASSMSSGPYNEQF
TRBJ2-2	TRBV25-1	ASSESSGESGELF